One and the same sample provided the 17 T cell receptor beta chains below, sequenced in a study of blood T cells in healthy people across ages. The second PCR ran about 6 to 12 cycles with a sample-barcoded 5' primer and J-beta primers. MiXCR, applied by TCRdb to the 5' RACE reads, yields one record per CDR3 protein. The sample holds roughly 680,000 distinct CDR3 sequences; approximately 50% are singletons and the top ten take roughly 34%. The sample consisted of blood. Receptor source: a woman aged 60-75 years in good health.

This clonotype was recorded a few times. The gene calls are TRBV7-2 and TRBJ2-4, with 8 bases fitting TRBD2. CDR3 size: 12 residues. Per the germline V gene, CDR1 is SGHTA and CDR2 is FQGNSA. J lost 10 bases, V lost 5 bases, and 4 bases had no gene match. For the CDR3, the DNA is TGTGCCAGCAGCCTCGGGGGGGTGATTCAGTACTTC. It translates to CASSLGGVIQYF.

This clonotype has more than one count but fewer than ten. Compared with germline, one end of the junction differs, possibly owing to a read error. This chain connects TRBV5-1 to TRBJ1-4; perhaps TRBD1 as D (5 bases). This CDR3 spans 14 amino acids. The germline V gene has CDR1 SGHRS and CDR2 YFSETQ. CDR3 in amino acids: CASSLGGANEKLFF. The CDR3 nucleotides read TGTGCCAGCAGTTTGGGGGGAGCTAATGAAAAACTGTTTTTT.

A word on this clonotype: The junction departs from germline at one end; a sequencing error may be responsible. J is TRBJ2-1 and V is TRBV29-1; D perhaps matches TRBD2 (5 bases). CDR1 SQVTM and CDR2 ANQGSEA come from the germline V gene. The CDR3 loop spans 14 amino acids. The CDR3, as DNA: TGCAGCGCCCCTAGTATGGACTCCTGCAATGAGCAGTTCTTC. As protein: CSAPSMDSCNEQFF.

The chain employs TRBV20-1 and TRBJ2-4; D remains unclear. The J call may be incorrect, as the DNA end agrees better with TRBJ2-7. Germline V CDR1 and CDR2: DFQATT, SNEGSKA (reference sequence). This CDR3 spans 15 amino acids. The CDR3 sequence: CSARDRAQKIYEQYF. CDR3 bases: TGCAGTGCTAGAGATCGGGCTCAGAAGATCTACGAGCAGTACTTC.

This clonotype was observed a handful of times. This rearrangement joins TRBV29-1 to TRBJ2-2; no clear D. The germline V and J ends were trimmed by 4 bases and 4 bases, with 13 bases remaining between them. Germline CDR1 and CDR2: SQVTM and ANQGSEA. The CDR3 sequence is 14 residues long. The CDR3 DNA reads as TGCAGCGTTGGGCCCAGGTTGAGCACCGGGGAGCTGTTTTTT. Protein product: CSVGPRLSTGELFF.

The gene calls are TRBV4-2 and TRBJ2-5; 7 bases line up with TRBD2. Looked up from germline, CDR1 is LGHNA and CDR2 is YNFKEQ. This CDR3 contains 14 residues. V shed 5 bases and J 2 bases; nucleotides not matched to a gene: 5. CDR3 residues: CASSSGRVQETQYF. Written as DNA, the CDR3 is TGTGCCAGCAGCTCTGGGAGGGTACAAGAGACCCAGTACTTC.

The CDR3 region is CSAPTTSGGYEQYF. The CDR3 DNA follows: TGCAGTGCCCCTACGACTAGCGGGGGTTACGAGCAGTACTTC. The V and J genes are TRBV20-1 and TRBJ2-7; TRBD2 agrees at 12 bases. The CDR3 is made up of 14 amino acids. Trimming at V came to 6 bases and at J to 4 bases, leaving 7 bases not matched to a gene. The germline gives CDR1 DFQATT, CDR2 SNEGSKA (reference sequence).

The V gene is TRBV6-2 or TRBV6-3, the J gene TRBJ1-1; D is ambiguous. CDR3 length: 10 amino acids. With 6 bases removed from V and 5 bases from J, the gap between germline ends came to 4 bases. Germline CDR1 MNHEY, CDR2 SVGEGT. CDR3 in amino acids: CASRKTEAFF. The CDR3 coding sequence is TGTGCCAGCAGGAAAACTGAAGCTTTCTTT.

CDR3 nucleotides: TGTGCCAGCAGGACCCTCCGAGACGGGTCCTCTGGGGCCAACGTCCTGACTTTC. This sequence encodes CASRTLRDGSSGANVLTF. The genes are TRBV27 and TRBJ2-6; D gene unclear. CDR1 MNHEY and CDR2 SMNVEV come from the germline V gene (reference sequence). This CDR3 is 18 amino acids long. Trimming cost V 6 bases and J 0 bases, with 18 bases left between them. The complete variable domain, with remaining parts taken from reference TRBV27 and TRBJ2-6, reads EAQVTQNPRYLITVTGKKLTVTCSQNMNHEYMSWYRQDPGLGLRQIYYSMNVEVTDKGDVPEGYKVSRKEKRNFPLILESPSPNQTSLYFCASRTLRDGSSGANVLTFGAGSRLTVL.

This clonotype came up many times. The V gene is TRBV4-3, the J gene TRBJ2-5; possibly TRBD1 or TRBD2 for D (5 bases each). Germline-derived CDR1 and CDR2 are LGHNA and YSLEER. The CDR3 extends over 15 amino acids. V shed 0 bases and J shed 2 bases, with 10 bases lying between them. The CDR3 sequence: CASSQDGTAQETQYF. CDR3 nucleotide sequence: TGCGCCAGCAGCCAAGACGGGACGGCACAAGAGACCCAGTACTTC.

The CDR3 coding sequence is TGTGCCAGCAGTGAAGGCGGGAGGAGCTCTGGGGCCAACGTCCTGACTTTC. The encoded protein is CASSEGGRSSGANVLTF. V is TRBV2 and J is TRBJ2-6; TRBD2 matches at 8 bases. This CDR3 is built from 17 residues. Germline V gene lookup returns CDR1 SNHLY and CDR2 FYNNEI. V gave up 1 base and J gave up 0 bases; unmatched junction bases: 2.

The CDR3 DNA reads as TGCGCCAGCAGCCAACCTAGCGGGAGGCTCGCAGATACGCAGTATTTT. Amino acids: CASSQPSGRLADTQYF. The chain combines TRBV4-1 with TRBJ2-3; 11 nucleotides agree with TRBD2. V was pared by 2 bases and J by 4 bases, with 5 bases of the junction left unmatched. This CDR3 comprises 16 residues. Germline V gene sequence: CDR1 MGHRA, CDR2 YSYEKL.

The rearrangement uses TRBV20-1 and TRBJ2-1, with a weak D call TRBD2 (5 bases). From germline, CDR1 is DFQATT and CDR2 SNEGSKA (reference sequence). This CDR3 comprises 15 residues. Trimming removed 0 bases from V and 0 bases from J, with 9 bases in between. This chain's CDR3 is CSARDGLTSYNEQFF. CDR3 nucleotides: TGCAGTGCTAGAGATGGACTCACCTCCTACAATGAGCAGTTCTTC.

V gene TRBV24-1 combines with J gene TRBJ1-2; TRBD1 is a possible D gene (6 bases). This CDR3 region has 14 residues. Per germline, CDR1 KGHDR and CDR2 SFDVKD. The V gene lost 4 bases and the J gene lost 4 bases, with 12 bases spanning the gap. The CDR3 region is CATSEPGQIYGYTF. In nucleotides, the CDR3 is TGTGCCACCAGTGAGCCCGGACAGATCTATGGCTACACCTTC.

This chain connects TRBV4-3 to TRBJ2-4, with 12 bases aligning to TRBD2. The J call may be wrong; the DNA end is better matched by TRBJ2-7. Germline CDR1 and CDR2: LGHNA and YSLEER. The length of the CDR3 is 16 residues. The CDR3 DNA sequence: TGCGCCAGCAGCCGAGGGACGACTAGCGGGAGTAACGAGCAGTACTTC. Protein product: CASSRGTTSGSNEQYF.

The V gene is TRBV20-1, the J gene TRBJ2-2, with D possibly being TRBD2 (5 bases). V was trimmed by 7 bases and J by 7 bases, leaving 16 bases between them. The germline CDR1 and CDR2 sequences are DFQATT and SNEGSKA (reference sequence). The length of the CDR3 is 13 residues. The CDR3 protein is CSGLRPRGGELFF. Here the CDR3 DNA reads TGCAGTGGGCTCCGCCCCCGGGGCGGGGAGCTGTTTTTT.

In nucleotides, the CDR3 is TGTGCCAGCAGACTCCCACTGGCAGAGCAGTTCTTC. Amino acids: CASRLPLAEQFF. This rearrangement joins TRBV6-2 or TRBV6-3 to TRBJ2-1, with D uncertain. The V gene's germline CDR1 is MNHEY and CDR2 SVGEGT. CDR3 length: 12 residues. The V gene lost 6 bases and the J gene lost 10 bases, with 13 bases spanning the gap.